There are a few counts of the clone carrying this TCR beta chain. Its target is unknown. The record originates from a study of CD8+ T cells in alopecia areata. Whole-study findings and limits: Higher clonality than in normal scalp was seen in lesional scalp, especially alopecia totalis/universalis.

cDNA reverse transcribed from extracted RNA served as the sequencing template. Here immunoSEQ multiplex PCR was the method, and the copy in TCRdb shows in-frame clones only, minus some. The repertoire holds under 200,000 clones, with about 60% as singletons. The V gene lost 0 bases and the J gene lost 5 bases, with 13 bases spanning the gap. This CDR3 is built from 15 residues. The germline V gene has CDR1 LGHNA and CDR2 YNFKEQ. The treatment was: oral pan-JAK inhibitor, 5-10 mg twice daily. This sequence was found in a human donor with alopecia areata. The sequencing here drew on CD4+ T cells sorted from blood, taken at week 24, from a patient treated with tofacitinib. The V gene is TRBV4-2, the J gene TRBJ2-5; D ambiguous. DNA of the CDR3: TGTGCCAGCAGCCAAGAGTGGGGTGGGTTGGAGACCCAGTACTTC. This translates into CASSQEWGGLETQYF.